This T cell receptor beta chain was recorded in a study of blood T cell repertoires in COVID-19. The wider study: Donors in the United States, Italy and Spain gave samples during acute or convalescent COVID-19.

Sequenced by immunoSEQ multiplex PCR; TCRdb stores in-frame clones only, minus some. The table shows over 450,000 clones, with 75% to 90% occurring only once. V lost 4 bases to trimming and J lost 1 base, with 14 bases between them. Germline lookup yields CDR1 LNHDA and CDR2 SQIVND (reference sequence). The CDR3 runs 15 residues. The sequence came from a man aged 18 to 35 with COVID-19, enrolled during active disease. Input material: peripheral blood. V usage is TRBV19 and J usage is TRBJ2-7; D might be TRBD1 (6 bases). The CDR3 is CASSKQGSKSYEQYF. Here the CDR3 DNA reads TGTGCCAGTAGTAAACAGGGATCCAAATCCTACGAGCAGTACTTC. The variable domain in full, with the rest retrieved from reference TRBV19 and TRBJ2-7, is DGGITQSPKYLFRKEGQNVTLSCEQNLNHDAMYWYRQDPGQGLRLIYYSQIVNDFQKGDIAEGYSVSREKKESFPLTVTSAQKNPTAFYLCASSKQGSKSYEQYFGPGTRLTVT.